The count of the clone carrying this TCR beta chain is one. No antigen is known for it. The CDR3 is 15 amino acids. Germline CDR1 and CDR2: PRHDT and FYEKMQ (reference sequence). The V gene end was trimmed by 0 bases and the J gene end by 9 bases; junction bases not matched to a gene: 3. This specimen comes from a study of OX40 agonist ivuxolimab in advanced cancers. General study points: Clonal expansion among partial responders at 0.1-3.0 mg/kg ranked near the lowest.

Produced via immunoSEQ multiplex PCR; TCRdb's table is partial and in-frame only. Of 65,000 to 75,000 clones in the sample, approximately 84% were seen once. The origin of this receptor is an adult with an advanced solid tumor such as melanoma, head and neck, liver or kidney cancer. The rearrangement uses TRBV13 and TRBJ1-6; TRBD1 matches at 9 bases. The sequencing here drew on CD4+ or CD8+ T cells sorted from blood, taken in a trial of the OX40 agonist ivuxolimab. CDR3 bases: TGTGCCAGCAGCTTAGGGGACAGGGGCAGTTCACCCCTCCACTTT. It translates to CASSLGDRGSSPLHF.